The entry below gives a single T cell receptor beta chain sequence along with its context. This entry belongs to a study of cytomegalovirus exposure and HLA in healthy donors. PCR employed 60 Vbeta and 13 Jbeta primers. Libraries were prepared by immunoSEQ multiplex PCR; TCRdb keeps only in-frame clonotypes and omits some of them. The sample holds some 120,000 clones, 80% seen once. This CDR3 comprises 18 residues. Source material: PBMCs. This clonotype was sampled from a man aged 40-49 years in good health and CMV-seronegative. The V gene is TRBV12-2, the J gene TRBJ2-5; the table's D call TRBD1 went unverified against the DNA. TRBV12-2 is annotated as a pseudogene. The DNA of the CDR3 is TGTGCAAGTCGCTTAAAACAGACGGTTGGGCCGGCGCAAGAGACCCAGTACTTC. The encoded protein is CASRLKQTVGPAQETQYF.